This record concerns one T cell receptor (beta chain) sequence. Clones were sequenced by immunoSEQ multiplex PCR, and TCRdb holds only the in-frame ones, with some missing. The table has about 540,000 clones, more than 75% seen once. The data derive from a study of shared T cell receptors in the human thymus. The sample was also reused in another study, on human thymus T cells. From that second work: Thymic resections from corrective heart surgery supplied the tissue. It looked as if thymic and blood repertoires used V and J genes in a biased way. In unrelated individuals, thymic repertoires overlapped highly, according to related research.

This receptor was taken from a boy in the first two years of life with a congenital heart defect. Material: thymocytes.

The CDR3 DNA follows: TGTGCCACCTCCAGCGGGACCCGCTCCTACGAGCAGTACTTC. It encodes CATSSGTRSYEQYF. The rearrangement uses TRBV27 and TRBJ2-7, with 7 bases identical to TRBD2. Trimming cost V 10 bases and J 0 bases; bases outside gene matches: 9. This CDR3 has 14 residues. Germline CDR1 reads MNHEY; CDR2 reads SMNVEV (reference sequence).